The 31 T cell receptor beta chains listed next were all sequenced from one sample in a study of T cells in Graves' hyperthyroidism and ophthalmopathy. Regions amplified from RNA transcripts were the TCR beta CDR3 regions. The study used the HTBI primer set for a first-round RT-PCR of the TCR CDR3. TCRdb itself ran the multiplex PCR reads through MiXCR, one entry per CDR3 protein. Here the sample spans about 380,000 distinct CDR3 sequences, 13% to 15% being singletons. The sample consisted of blood. These receptor sequences come from a woman aged 30 to 39 with Graves' ophthalmopathy.

This clonotype was counted ten times or more. The V gene is TRBV28, the J gene TRBJ1-6; D is possibly TRBD1 (5 bases). CDR3 length: 12 residues. Germline V gives CDR1 MDHEN, CDR2 SYDVKM. V lost 5 bases and J 10 bases, leaving 9 bases between the germline ends. CDR3 amino acids: CASSPRVSPLHF. The CDR3 DNA follows: TGTGCCAGCAGTCCCAGGGTCTCACCCCTCCACTTT.

At least ten counts were recorded for this clonotype. This chain uses TRBV2 with TRBJ1-4; D is unclear. This CDR3 is built from 13 residues. CDR1 SNHLY and CDR2 FYNNEI come from the germline V gene. V was shortened by 4 bases and J by 8 bases, with 11 bases between the two germline ends. The DNA of the CDR3 is TGTGCCAGCAGTGTCTGGGTGGGGGAAAAACTGTTTTTT. Amino acid sequence: CASSVWVGEKLFF. Combining the CDR3 with reference TRBV2 and TRBJ1-4 gives the whole variable domain EPEVTQTPSHQVTQMGQEVILRCVPISNHLYFYWYRQILGQKVEFLVSFYNNEISEKSEIFDDQFSVERPDGSNFTLKIRSTKLEDSAMYFCASSVWVGEKLFFGSGTQLSVL.

This clonotype was recorded at least ten times. CDR3 DNA sequence: TGTGCCAGCAGCTCGGGGGTCTATAATGAAAAACTGTTTTTT. Its protein is CASSSGVYNEKLFF. This chain uses TRBV5-8 with TRBJ1-4; TRBD1 might be the D (5 bases). CDR3 length equals 14 residues. V lost 3 bases and J lost 4, with 10 bases in between. Germline CDR1 reads SGHTS; CDR2 reads YDEGEE.

In its sample, this clonotype was seen many times. The genes are TRBV12-3 or TRBV12-4 and TRBJ2-7; D is perhaps TRBD2 (6 bases). The CDR3 consists of 14 residues. The V and J ends lost 5 bases and 6 bases respectively, with 17 bases between them. In DNA, the CDR3 is TGTGCCAGCAGTGAACGGGGACTCGCGGGCGAGCAGTACTTC. Its protein product is CASSERGLAGEQYF.

In this sample, this clonotype turned up many times. The chain is built from TRBV7-8 and TRBJ2-2; tentatively, D is TRBD1 (6 bases). The V gene's germline CDR1 is SGHVS and CDR2 FQNEAQ. The CDR3 runs 15 residues. V was pared by 4 bases and J by 3 bases, with 12 bases between. CDR3 in DNA: TGTGCCAGCAGCTCAAGCGACAGGTACACCGGGGAGCTGTTTTTT. Its translation is CASSSSDRYTGELFF.

This clonotype was seen many times. V usage is TRBV27 and J usage is TRBJ1-4, with 12 bases identical to TRBD1. Trimming took 0 bases from V and 7 from J; bases not matched to a gene: 6. Germline V gives CDR1 MNHEY, CDR2 SMNVEV (reference sequence). The CDR3 sequence is 17 residues long. The CDR3 DNA sequence: TGTGCCAGCAGTTTATCCGGGACAGGGGGCCATCGTGAAAAACTGTTTTTT. It codes for CASSLSGTGGHREKLFF.

This clonotype was counted at least ten times. The rearrangement links TRBV27 to TRBJ2-5; tentatively, D is TRBD1 or TRBD2 (5 bases each). CDR1 is MNHEY and CDR2 is SMNVEV in the germline V gene (reference sequence). V dropped 6 bases and J dropped 3 bases, with 11 bases sitting between them. CDR3 length: 13 amino acids. As DNA, the CDR3 is TGTGCCAGCAGACGCTTGGGGGAAGAGACCCAGTACTTC. This sequence encodes CASRRLGEETQYF.

This clonotype was counted at least ten times. The V and J genes are TRBV6-1 and TRBJ1-2; D gene ambiguous. The germline V gene encodes CDR1 MNHNS and CDR2 SASEGT. V was trimmed by 7 bases and J by 4 bases, leaving 16 bases between them. The CDR3 spans 14 residues. The CDR3 nucleotides are TGTGCCAGCACCCGGGGAGGAAAGCCCTATGGCTACACCTTC. The encoded protein is CASTRGGKPYGYTF.

The chain couples TRBV5-4 to TRBJ2-2; D possibly matches TRBD1 or TRBD2 (7 bases each). The germline V gene has CDR1 SGHNT and CDR2 YYREEE (reference sequence). The CDR3 has 14 amino acids. V lost 4 bases and J 6 bases, leaving 13 bases between the germline ends. The CDR3 region is CASSPGGDPGELFF. The CDR3 nucleotides are TGTGCCAGCAGCCCAGGGGGGGATCCCGGGGAGCTGTTTTTT.

This clonotype has at least ten counts. The rearrangement joins TRBV11-1 to TRBJ2-7; no clear D. The CDR3 has 14 residues. Looked up from germline, CDR1 is SGHAT and CDR2 is FQDESV (reference sequence). Trimming took 2 bases from V and 5 from J, leaving 13 bases between them. The CDR3 nucleotides read TGTGCCAGCAGCTTATCTTGGGTAGGCGACGAGCAGTACTTC. It codes for CASSLSWVGDEQYF.

This clonotype was counted many times. The rearrangement uses TRBV6-1 and TRBJ2-1; TRBD2 agrees at 12 bases. The CDR3 is 19 residues long. The germline V gene encodes CDR1 MNHNS and CDR2 SASEGT. V shed 5 bases and J 6 bases; nucleotides not matched to a gene: 17. The DNA for the CDR3 is TGTGCCAGCAGTACTCCCGCAGGGCTAGCGGGGGGGCTGAGCAATGAGCAGTTCTTC. Protein: CASSTPAGLAGGLSNEQFF.

This clonotype was counted at least ten times. This chain connects TRBV2 to TRBJ1-1, with D possibly being TRBD1 (6 bases). The CDR3 spans 12 residues. From germline, CDR1 is SNHLY and CDR2 FYNNEI. V lost 11 bases, J lost 1 base, and 11 bases lay in between. Here the CDR3 reads CAREGENTEAFF. The CDR3 DNA reads TGTGCCCGCGAGGGGGAGAACACTGAAGCTTTCTTT.

This clonotype has ten or more counts. V is TRBV30 and J is TRBJ2-7; D unclear. V lost 4 bases and J 0 bases, leaving 13 bases between the germline ends. The CDR3 totals 14 residues. In germline, CDR1 is GTSNPN, CDR2 SVGIG (reference sequence). The CDR3 sequence is CAWKEQRHSYEQYF. In DNA form, the CDR3 reads TGTGCCTGGAAGGAACAGCGACACTCCTACGAGCAGTACTTC.

This clonotype was counted between two and nine times. This chain connects TRBV6-5 to TRBJ2-3; no clear D gene. The V gene lost 4 bases and the J gene lost 3 bases, with 5 bases spanning the gap. There are 12 residues in the CDR3. Per the germline V gene, CDR1 is MNHEY and CDR2 is SVGAGI. The CDR3 coding sequence is TGTGCCAGCAGTTTTACAACAGATACGCAGTATTTT. Translated: CASSFTTDTQYF.

This clonotype was observed at least ten times. The V gene is TRBV6-1, the J gene TRBJ1-3, with 9 bases matching TRBD1. The length of the CDR3 is 15 residues. V shed 6 bases, J shed 4 bases, and the junction held 7 bases outside the gene matches. The germline V gene has CDR1 MNHNS and CDR2 SASEGT. The CDR3 DNA sequence: TGTGCCAGCAGCGCACAGGGGGCGTCAGGAAACACCATATATTTT. This gives the protein CASSAQGASGNTIYF.

CDR3 protein: CASSVVSWELSSYNEQFF. The CDR3 region has the DNA TGTGCCAGCAGCGTAGTTAGCTGGGAACTCAGCTCCTACAATGAGCAGTTCTTC. The chain employs TRBV9 and TRBJ2-1; no firm D call. There are 18 residues in the CDR3. The V and J ends lost 0 bases and 0 bases respectively, with 16 bases between them. Per germline, CDR1 SGDLS and CDR2 YYNGEE.

This clonotype turned up a few times. The chain links TRBV27 to TRBJ2-3; 11 bases map to TRBD2. The germline V gene encodes CDR1 MNHEY and CDR2 SMNVEV (reference sequence). Losses at the gene ends were 3 bases for V and 6 bases for J; bases not matched to a gene: 8. The CDR3 has 16 residues. The DNA of the CDR3 is TGTGCCAGCAGTTTTAATTTAGCGGGGGGGCCGGATACGCAGTATTTT. Protein product: CASSFNLAGGPDTQYF.

This clonotype was recorded at least ten times. The V and J genes are TRBV6-1 and TRBJ2-6; 7 bases match TRBD1. The CDR3 spans 17 residues. The germline gives CDR1 MNHNS, CDR2 SASEGT. The V gene end was trimmed by 2 bases and the J gene end by 4 bases; junction bases not matched to a gene: 8. In nucleotides, the CDR3 is TGTGCCAGCAGTGAAATGAGGGGGCGGCCAGGGGCCAACGTCCTGACTTTC. Encoded protein: CASSEMRGRPGANVLTF.

This clonotype was seen a few times. This chain joins TRBV7-9 and TRBJ2-1; perhaps TRBD2 as D (6 bases). Germline assignment: CDR1 SEHNR and CDR2 FQNEAQ (reference sequence). V was trimmed by 5 bases and J by 12 bases, leaving 17 bases between them. The CDR3 is 13 residues long. Written as DNA, the CDR3 is TGTGCCAGCAGCAGATGGGGGGTAAGGGCGCAGTTCTTC. This codes for CASSRWGVRAQFF.

The J gene is TRBJ1-5, the V gene TRBV12-3 or TRBV12-4, with 9 positions matching TRBD1. Trimming at V came to 7 bases and at J to 2 bases, leaving 12 bases not matched to a gene. The length of the CDR3 is 17 residues. The chain's CDR3 is CASTDGNRGQGNQPQHF. CDR3 bases: TGTGCCAGCACCGACGGGAACAGGGGGCAGGGCAATCAGCCCCAGCATTTT.

This clonotype was detected only a few times. The chain recombines TRBV29-1 with TRBJ1-4; 9 bases agree with TRBD1. J was trimmed by 0 bases and V by 7 bases; bases with no gene match: 12. Germline V CDR1 and CDR2: SQVTM, ANQGSEA. The length of the CDR3 is 17 residues. CDR3 region: CSAWDRDQPATNEKLFF. DNA of the CDR3: TGCAGCGCCTGGGACAGGGATCAACCTGCAACTAATGAAAAACTGTTTTTT.

This clonotype has a count of ten or more. The chain recombines TRBV11-2 with TRBJ2-7, with 14 bases matching TRBD2. CDR1 and CDR2 (germline): SGHAT, FQNNGV. This CDR3 has 17 amino acids. Trimming at V came to 2 bases and at J to 2 bases, leaving 5 bases not matched to a gene. CDR3 DNA sequence: TGTGCCAGCAGCTTAAGACTAGCGGGGGGGGGAACCTACGAGCAGTACTTC. Translation gives CASSLRLAGGGTYEQYF. The full variable domain, completed using reference TRBV11-2 and TRBJ2-7, is EAGVAQSPRYKIIEKRQSVAFWCNPISGHATLYWYQQILGQGPKLLIQFQNNGVVDDSQLPKDRFSAERLKGVDSTLKIQPAKLEDSAVYLCASSLRLAGGGTYEQYFGPGTRLTVT.

This clonotype has ten or more counts. The chain carries TRBV30 and TRBJ1-5; D may be TRBD1 (6 bases). CDR1 and CDR2 from the germline V gene are GTSNPN and SVGIG (reference sequence). The CDR3 has 14 residues. Trimming cost V 3 bases and J 1 base, with 10 bases left between them. The CDR3 is CAWRQGMSNQPQHF. The DNA for the CDR3 is TGTGCCTGGAGACAGGGTATGAGCAATCAGCCCCAGCATTTT. The full variable domain, in which reference TRBV30 and TRBJ1-5 provide the parts outside the CDR3, is SQTIHQWPATLVQPVGSPLSLECTVEGTSNPNLYWYRQAAGRGLQLLFYSVGIGQISSEVPQNLSASRPQDRQFILSSKKLLLSDSGFYLCAWRQGMSNQPQHFGDGTRLSIL.

There are many counts of this clonotype. This chain links TRBV7-3 with TRBJ2-3; TRBD1 aligns across 8 bases. The V and J ends lost 5 bases and 6 bases, in that order; junction bases with no gene match: 7. Germline V CDR1 and CDR2: SGHTA, FQGTGA. This CDR3 comprises 14 residues. The CDR3 region has the DNA TGTGCCAGCAGCACTGGACAGGGAAGGGATACGCAGTATTTT. It yields the protein CASSTGQGRDTQYF.

This clonotype was counted a few times. This chain connects TRBV7-6 to TRBJ2-7, with D perhaps matching TRBD1 (6 bases). The V end lost 5 bases, the J end lost 1 base, and 15 bases lay between the germline ends. Looked up from germline, CDR1 is SGHVS and CDR2 is FNYEAQ. The CDR3 totals 15 residues. CDR3 loop: CASSRILTGSYEQYF. In DNA form, the CDR3 reads TGTGCCAGCAGCCGCATTCTGACAGGATCCTACGAGCAGTACTTC.

This clonotype was picked up many times. The chain links TRBV19 to TRBJ1-1; maybe TRBD1 (5 bases). V was shortened by 5 bases and J by 6 bases, with 10 bases between the two germline ends. Germline CDR1 and CDR2: LNHDA and SQIVND (reference sequence). The CDR3 runs 12 residues. CDR3 sequence (DNA): TGTGCCAGTAGTGTCCAGGGAGCTGAAGCTTTCTTT. Protein product: CASSVQGAEAFF.

This clonotype was observed at least ten times. The V gene is TRBV6-1, the J gene TRBJ2-2; D may be TRBD1 (6 bases). The germline V gene encodes CDR1 MNHNS and CDR2 SASEGT. The germline V and J ends were trimmed by 1 base and 4 bases, with 13 bases remaining between them. The length of the CDR3 is 16 residues. The CDR3 spells CASSEVPGAATGELFF. The CDR3 nucleotides are TGTGCCAGCAGTGAAGTGCCAGGGGCGGCCACCGGGGAGCTGTTTTTT.

In its sample, this clonotype was seen many times. The chain recombines TRBV3-1 with TRBJ2-7; D remains ambiguous. This CDR3 region has 14 residues. V was clipped by 1 base and J by 2 bases, with 9 bases between them. Germline V CDR1 and CDR2: LGHDT, YNNKEL (reference sequence). The CDR3 protein is CASSQGAATYEQYF. In DNA form, the CDR3 reads TGTGCCAGCAGCCAAGGGGCAGCCACCTACGAGCAGTACTTC.

V gene TRBV5-5 combines with J gene TRBJ1-2; a weak D match, TRBD1 (6 bases). This CDR3 has 14 amino acids. The germline V gene encodes CDR1 SGHKS and CDR2 YYEKEE (reference sequence). Between the trimmed V and J ends, which lost 4 bases and 8 bases, there was a span of 18 bases. Here the CDR3 reads CASSTGGDGGGYTF. The CDR3 DNA reads as TGTGCCAGCAGCACGGGGGGGGACGGGGGCGGCTACACCTTC.

This clonotype was seen at least ten times. The chain links TRBV24-1 to TRBJ2-3; TRBD2 aligns across 11 bases. Germline CDR1 reads KGHDR; CDR2 reads SFDVKD. Germline trimming cut 4 bases from V and 0 bases from J; bases unmatched to any gene: 11. This CDR3 region has 19 residues. The CDR3 loop reads CATSDPGRASGGSTDTQYF. DNA for the CDR3: TGTGCCACCAGTGACCCCGGGAGGGCTAGCGGGGGGAGCACAGATACGCAGTATTTT.

Of note for this clonotype: Possible read error: a much larger clone is one base away. The J gene is TRBJ1-1, the V gene TRBV5-5; D unresolved. CDR3 length equals 15 residues. Germline assignment: CDR1 SGHKS and CDR2 YYEKEE (reference sequence). The CDR3 loop is CASSLETGTYTEASF. Written as DNA, the CDR3 is TGTGCCAGCAGCTTGGAAACTGGCACGTACACTGAAGCTTCCTTT.